These 12 T cell receptor beta chains were sequenced from one sample in a study of blood T cell repertoires in COVID-19. Sequencing used immunoSEQ multiplex PCR; TCRdb keeps in-frame clones, though not all of them. The sample has more than 250,000 clones; roughly 80% are singletons. Sequenced input: PBMCs or T cells enriched from blood (not recorded which). The receptors come from a middle-aged man who had been exposed to COVID-19.

This chain connects TRBV7-9 to TRBJ2-1; D unresolved. CDR3 length equals 13 residues. Trimming removed 1 base from V and 7 bases from J, with 8 bases in between. Germline V gives CDR1 SEHNR, CDR2 FQNEAQ (reference sequence). Written as DNA, the CDR3 is TGTGCCAGCAGCTTAGACCCGGTGAATGAGCAGTTCTTC. Translation: CASSLDPVNEQFF.

J is TRBJ1-3 and V is TRBV19; D not resolved. Germline V gives CDR1 LNHDA, CDR2 SQIVND (reference sequence). Trimming removed 1 base from V and 1 base from J, with 5 bases in between. The CDR3 is made up of 14 amino acids. The CDR3 protein is CASSIGLSGNTIYF. The DNA of the CDR3 is TGTGCCAGTAGTATAGGACTTTCTGGAAACACCATATATTTT.

CDR3 DNA sequence: TGTGCCAGCAGCCTCACGGCAGCGGGAGGGTACGAGCAGTACTTC. Protein sequence: CASSLTAAGGYEQYF. The chain uses TRBV7-2 and TRBJ2-7; 10 bases fit TRBD2. Germline V lookup: CDR1 SGHTA, CDR2 FQGNSA. J lost 4 bases, V lost 5 bases, and 8 bases had no gene match. The CDR3 runs to 15 residues.

The gene calls are TRBV18 and TRBJ2-1; D gene uncertain. Trimming took 0 bases from V and 7 from J, leaving 7 bases between them. Germline V lookup: CDR1 KGHSH, CDR2 LQKENI. This CDR3 has 13 amino acids. In DNA, the CDR3 is TGTGCCAGCTCACCACCGGTCCAGAATGAGCAGTTCTTC. Encoded protein: CASSPPVQNEQFF.

The J gene is TRBJ1-3, the V gene TRBV21-1; no DNA check was done on the table's D call, TRBD1. TRBV21-1 is a recognized pseudogene. The CDR3 spans 18 residues. The DNA of the CDR3 is TGTGCCAGCAGCAAATCCACCCAGGGGTTTTGCTCTGGAAACACCATATATTTT. Translating it yields CASSKSTQGFCSGNTIYF.

Details on this clone: Other DNA sequences within the sample encode an identical CDR3. The genes are TRBV5-1 and TRBJ1-1; D is unclear. The CDR3 is 14 residues long. Germline lookup yields CDR1 SGHRS and CDR2 YFSETQ. The V and J ends lost 0 bases and 1 base respectively, with 7 bases between them. The DNA for the CDR3 is TGCGCCAGCAGCTTGGGGACTGGGAACACTGAAGCTTTCTTT. Translated, it gives CASSLGTGNTEAFF. Filled out from reference TRBV5-1 and TRBJ1-1, the complete variable domain reads KAGVTQTPRYLIKTRGQQVTLSCSPISGHRSVSWYQQTPGQGLQFLFEYFSETQRNKGNFPGRFSGRQFSNSRSEMNVSTLELGDSALYLCASSLGTGNTEAFFGQGTRLTVV.

The chain combines TRBV7-9 with TRBJ1-3; D not certain. This CDR3 has 16 residues. Germline V gene data show CDR1 as SEHNR and CDR2 as FQNEAQ (reference sequence). The V end was cut by 2 bases, the J end by 0 bases, with 11 bases between. The CDR3 coding sequence is TGTGCCAGCAGCTTACGGTTTACGAGCTCTGGAAACACCATATATTTT. Its protein is CASSLRFTSSGNTIYF.

This chain joins TRBV7-9 and TRBJ2-3, with 9 bases matching TRBD1. The CDR3 is made up of 14 amino acids. Germline V gene lookup returns CDR1 SEHNR and CDR2 FQNEAQ (reference sequence). J was trimmed by 4 bases and V by 8 bases; bases with no gene match: 7. CDR3 nucleotides: TGTGCCAGCCGCCGGGACAGGGAACCAGATACGCAGTATTTT. It yields the protein CASRRDREPDTQYF.

The chain carries TRBV11-2 and TRBJ1-1, with D uncertain. Germline V CDR1 and CDR2: SGHAT, FQNNGV. The length of the CDR3 is 12 residues. V was clipped by 5 bases and J by 8 bases, with 12 bases between them. In DNA form, the CDR3 reads TGTGCCAGCAGCCCCTTTGAACTGGAAGCTTTCTTT. It translates to CASSPFELEAFF. Drawing the rest from reference TRBV11-2 and TRBJ1-1, the complete variable domain is EAGVAQSPRYKIIEKRQSVAFWCNPISGHATLYWYQQILGQGPKLLIQFQNNGVVDDSQLPKDRFSAERLKGVDSTLKIQPAKLEDSAVYLCASSPFELEAFFGQGTRLTVV.

The chain couples TRBV9 to TRBJ2-1, with 9 bases fitting TRBD2. The CDR3 length is 17 residues. The germline gives CDR1 SGDLS, CDR2 YYNGEE. After removal of 2 bases from V and 0 bases from J, the junction contained 6 bases not matched to a gene. The CDR3 sequence is CASSVASGTSSYNEQFF. As DNA, the CDR3 is TGTGCCAGCAGCGTCGCTAGCGGGACGAGCTCCTACAATGAGCAGTTCTTC.

This clone was found a few times. The chain recombines TRBV5-1 with TRBJ2-3, with 10 nucleotides matching TRBD2. J was trimmed by 5 bases and V by 5 bases; bases with no gene match: 5. CDR1 SGHRS and CDR2 YFSETQ come from the germline V gene. This CDR3 has 14 amino acids. CDR3 DNA: TGCGCCAGCAGACGTAGACTAGCGGGAGATACGCAGTATTTT. Its protein product is CASRRRLAGDTQYF.

The rearrangement links TRBV19 to TRBJ1-5, with a tentative D call TRBD1 (6 bases). The CDR3 contains 15 residues. Germline lookup yields CDR1 LNHDA and CDR2 SQIVND (reference sequence). Trimming stripped 3 bases from V and 3 bases from J, with 12 bases between. CDR3 sequence reads: CASSIFAGDNQPQHF. In nucleotides, the CDR3 is TGTGCCAGTAGTATCTTTGCAGGGGACAATCAGCCCCAGCATTTT. Filled out from reference TRBV19 and TRBJ1-5, the complete variable domain reads DGGITQSPKYLFRKEGQNVTLSCEQNLNHDAMYWYRQDPGQGLRLIYYSQIVNDFQKGDIAEGYSVSREKKESFPLTVTSAQKNPTAFYLCASSIFAGDNQPQHFGDGTRLSIL.